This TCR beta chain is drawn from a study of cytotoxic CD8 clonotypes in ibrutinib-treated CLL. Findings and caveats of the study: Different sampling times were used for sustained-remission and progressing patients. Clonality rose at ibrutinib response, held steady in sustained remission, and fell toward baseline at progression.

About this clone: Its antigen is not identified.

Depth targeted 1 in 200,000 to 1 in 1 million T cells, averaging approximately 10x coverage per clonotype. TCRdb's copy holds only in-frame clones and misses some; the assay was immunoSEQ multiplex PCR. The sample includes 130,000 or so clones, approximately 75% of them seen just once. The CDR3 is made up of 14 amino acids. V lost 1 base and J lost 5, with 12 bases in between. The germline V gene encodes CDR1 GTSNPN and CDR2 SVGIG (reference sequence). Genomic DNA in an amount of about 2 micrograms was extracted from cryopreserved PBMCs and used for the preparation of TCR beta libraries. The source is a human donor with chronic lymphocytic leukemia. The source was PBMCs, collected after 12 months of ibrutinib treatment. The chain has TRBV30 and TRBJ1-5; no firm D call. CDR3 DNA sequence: TGTGCCTGGAGTGGGTCGGTCAGATATCAGCCCCAGCATTTT. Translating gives CAWSGSVRYQPQHF. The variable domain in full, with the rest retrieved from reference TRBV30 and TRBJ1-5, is SQTIHQWPATLVQPVGSPLSLECTVEGTSNPNLYWYRQAAGRGLQLLFYSVGIGQISSEVPQNLSASRPQDRQFILSSKKLLLSDSGFYLCAWSGSVRYQPQHFGDGTRLSIL.